This entry concerns a single TCR beta chain. A junction end diverges from the germline sequence, so it may reflect a read error. Distinct nucleotide sequences in the sample also encode this CDR3. This sample was taken from a study of memory CD4+ T cells and cytomegalovirus serostatus. Single viable CD3+CD4+CD8-CD45RO+ cells were sorted as the memory CD4+ T cells. This table comes from immunoSEQ multiplex PCR, and its TCRdb copy is limited to in-frame clones, with some not included. The sample lists approximately 50,000 clones, roughly 78% occurring once. Germline V lookup: CDR1 SQVTM, CDR2 ANQGSEA. This CDR3 is built from 10 residues.

The chain carries TRBV29-1 and TRBJ2-4; D gene uncertain. The sequence was collected from an adult in good health and CMV-seronegative. Sequenced material: memory CD4+ T cells from blood. CDR3 sequence: CSVQKNIQYF. For the CDR3, the DNA is TGCAGCGTTCAAAAAAACATTCAGTACTTT. The full variable domain, with the rest looked up from reference TRBV29-1 and TRBJ2-4, is SAVISQKPSRDICQRGTSLTIQCQVDSQVTMMFWYRQQPGQSLTLIATANQGSEATYESGFVIDKFPISRPNLTFSTLTVSNMSPEDSSIYLCSVQKNIQYFGAGTRLSVL.